The rows below give T cell receptor beta chains drawn from one sample of a study of technical replicates of blood from a few donors. Generated by immunoSEQ multiplex PCR, the TCRdb table keeps only in-frame clones and is missing some. The sample has tens of thousands of clones, under 99% seen once; the top ten hold around 0.22%. Source material: T cells isolated from PBMCs. The receptors here all came from a human donor in good health. CDR3s include the opening cysteine and the closing phenylalanine or tryptophan. The D gene is left open where the match is weak. Only part of the rows carry a size: once, few, many, or a class if the clone is expanded.

.	TRBD1	TRBV19	TRBJ1-2	14	TGTGCCAGTACCTATCAGGGACAGGAGATTGGCTACACCTTC	CASTYQGQEIGYTF
.	TRBD2	TRBV5-1	TRBJ2-7	14	TGCGCCAGCAGCCCGGGACTAGTCGAGCTCGAGCAGTACTTC	CASSPGLVELEQYF
.	TRBD2	TRBV14	TRBJ2-1	20	TGTGCCAGCAGCCAAGCTGGGGCTAGCGGCTACTTCAGCTCCTACAATGAGCAGTTCTTC	CASSQAGASGYFSSYNEQFF
.	.	TRBV29-1	TRBJ2-1	13	TGCAGCGTTGCGCTTGGAGGGTACAATGAGCAGTTCTTC	CSVALGGYNEQFF
.	.	TRBV6-5	TRBJ2-3	15	TGTGCCAGCAGTTACGTAGGGGGAACTCCGGATACGCAGTATTTT	CASSYVGGTPDTQYF
.	.	TRBV4-1	TRBJ2-7	13	TGCGCCAGCAGCCAAAACAGGTTTTACGAGCAGTACTTC	CASSQNRFYEQYF
.	.	TRBV6-5	TRBJ1-1	13	TGTGCCAGCAGTTACCCACAGGGCACTGAAGCTTTCTTT	CASSYPQGTEAFF
once	.	TRBV11-1	TRBJ1-4	15	TGTGCCAGCAGCTTCAGGACAACCCCTAATGAAAAACTGTTTTTT	CASSFRTTPNEKLFF
.	.	TRBV19	TRBJ2-1	14	TGTGCCAGTAGTATAGCGGCAGGGGAGAATGAGCAGTTCTTC	CASSIAAGENEQFF
.	.	TRBV9	TRBJ2-1	14	TGTGCCAGCAGCGTAGCGGGAGCGATCCATGAGCAGTTCTTC	CASSVAGAIHEQFF
once	.	TRBV27	TRBJ2-3	13	TGTGCCAGCAACAGGGCTAGCACAGATACGCAGTATTTT	CASNRASTDTQYF
.	TRBD2	TRBV4-1	TRBJ2-7	14	TGCGCCAGCAGCCAAGGAGCGGGACTCTACGAGCAGTACTTC	CASSQGAGLYEQYF
.	TRBD2	TRBV7-9	TRBJ2-3	16	TGTGCCAGCAGCTCGGGACTAGCGGGAGGGCCGGATACGCAGTATTTT	CASSSGLAGGPDTQYF
once	TRBD2	TRBV19	TRBJ2-7	15	TGTGCCAGTTCCCCGAACGGACTAGGACACTACGAGCAGTACTTC	CASSPNGLGHYEQYF
.	.	TRBV13	TRBJ2-1	13	TGTGCCAGCAGCTTAGGCCAGGGAAATGAGCAGTTCTTC	CASSLGQGNEQFF